Listed here are 22 T cell receptor beta chains from one sample, sequenced in a study of T-cell reconstitution after alpha-beta-depleted transplantation in children. Construction of the TCRbeta library involved unique molecular identifiers. TCRdb passed the PCR reads through MiXCR, listing each CDR3 protein once. Among around 530,000 distinct CDR3 sequences listed, approximately 32% were seen once. Specimen: PBMCs from the stem cell graft donor, collected from the stem cell graft. These receptors all stem from a human donor who donated a stem cell graft to a child with aplastic anemia.

The chain links TRBV18 to TRBJ1-1; D uncertain. V was pared by 2 bases and J by 1 base, with 8 bases between. The CDR3 consists of 14 residues. Germline assignment: CDR1 KGHSH and CDR2 LQKENI. The CDR3 protein is CASSPSGPNTEAFF. CDR3 nucleotide sequence: TGTGCCAGCTCACCATCAGGACCGAACACTGAAGCTTTCTTT.

The chain joins TRBV10-1 to TRBJ2-3, with TRBD2 matching 10 bases. V lost 2 bases and J lost 1; bases outside the gene matches: 9. Germline V gene sequence: CDR1 WNHNN, CDR2 SYGVQD (reference sequence). This CDR3 contains 18 residues. In DNA form, the CDR3 reads TGCGCCAGCAGTGAGACTAGCGGGATCTCTTGGGGCACAGATACGCAGTATTTT. Its translation is CASSETSGISWGTDTQYF.

This clonotype was detected a few times. The V and J genes are TRBV12-3 or TRBV12-4 and TRBJ2-6; a possible D gene is TRBD2 (6 bases). Trimming took off 0 bases at V and 0 bases at J, with 6 bases between the two ends. The CDR3 loop spans 16 amino acids. CDR3 coding DNA: TGTGCCAGCAGTTTAGCGGGGGGCTCTGGGGCCAACGTCCTGACTTTC. It yields the protein CASSLAGGSGANVLTF.

J is TRBJ2-5 and V is TRBV12-3 or TRBV12-4; D is uncertain. The CDR3 extends over 13 amino acids. V lost 6 bases and J lost 2, with 10 bases in between. The chain's CDR3 is CASSSVGQETQYF. The CDR3 DNA follows: TGTGCCAGCAGCTCCGTCGGGCAAGAGACCCAGTACTTC.

The chain uses TRBV24-1 and TRBJ2-7; D gene ambiguous. V was shortened by 9 bases and J by 3 bases, with 11 bases between the two germline ends. Germline CDR1 and CDR2: KGHDR and SFDVKD. The CDR3 runs 12 residues. CDR3 DNA sequence: TGTGCCACCGAAAGCAAGGTCTACGAGCAGTACTTC. It specifies CATESKVYEQYF.

This clonotype was counted once. The chain employs TRBV28 and TRBJ2-7; weak D call: TRBD2 (5 bases). Trimming removed 5 bases at V and 0 bases at J, with 17 bases between. The CDR3 is 16 residues long. Germline-derived CDR1 and CDR2 are MDHEN and SYDVKM. The CDR3 sequence: CASSRTSSRSSYEQYF. CDR3 in DNA: TGTGCCAGCAGTCGGACTTCTTCTCGGAGCTCCTACGAGCAGTACTTC.

The rearrangement joins TRBV7-3 to TRBJ2-7, with a possible D match to TRBD1 (5 bases). Germline CDR1 and CDR2: SGHTA and FQGTGA. This CDR3 spans 17 amino acids. V gave up 0 bases and J gave up 4 bases, with 19 bases separating them. The CDR3 loop reads CASSLTGAGFTLYEQYF. The CDR3 DNA sequence: TGTGCCAGCAGCTTAACAGGGGCCGGGTTTACTCTTTACGAGCAGTACTTC.

This rearrangement joins TRBV6-1 to TRBJ1-3; 7 nucleotides line up with TRBD1. Germline CDR1 MNHNS, CDR2 SASEGT. The V and J ends lost 5 bases and 1 base, in that order; junction bases with no gene match: 14. The CDR3 is 18 amino acids. CDR3 DNA: TGTGCCAGCAGTCCAACTCTGGGACAGTCTCCATCTGGAAACACCATATATTTT. Translating gives CASSPTLGQSPSGNTIYF.

This clonotype showed up just a few times. The chain has TRBV10-1 and TRBJ2-1, with TRBD1 matching over 7 bases. The germline gives CDR1 WNHNN, CDR2 SYGVQD (reference sequence). With V trimmed by 3 bases and J by 2 bases, 4 bases remained unmatched. The CDR3 has 15 residues. CDR3: CASSEGDRPYNEQFF. In DNA, the CDR3 is TGCGCCAGCAGTGAAGGGGACAGACCCTACAATGAGCAGTTCTTC.

The chain has TRBV25-1 and TRBJ1-2; D is unresolved. The CDR3 covers 13 residues. The V and J ends lost 3 bases and 3 bases respectively, with 8 bases between them. The germline CDR1 and CDR2 sequences are MGHDK and SYGVNS. The CDR3 reads CASSDGDHYGYTF. DNA for the CDR3: TGTGCCAGCAGTGACGGCGACCACTATGGCTACACCTTC.

This clonotype appeared a few times. The V gene is TRBV28, the J gene TRBJ1-2, with D maybe TRBD1 (5 bases). The CDR3 extends over 12 amino acids. V was cut by 10 bases and J by 4 bases, with 13 bases left in between. CDR1 is MDHEN, CDR2 SYDVKM, per germline. The CDR3 is CATERTPYGYTF. DNA of the CDR3: TGTGCCACCGAGCGGACACCCTATGGCTACACCTTC.

The gene calls are TRBV7-2 and TRBJ2-6, with a tentative D call TRBD2 (5 bases). This CDR3 region has 17 residues. Trimming removed 2 bases from V and 0 bases from J, with 11 bases in between. Germline CDR1 SGHTA, CDR2 FQGNSA. CDR3 amino acids: CASSLMTRVSGANVLTF. As DNA, the CDR3 is TGTGCCAGCAGCTTAATGACGCGGGTCTCTGGGGCCAACGTCCTGACTTTC.

J is TRBJ1-5 and V is TRBV18; D not resolved. CDR3 length equals 16 residues. Between the trimmed V and J ends, which lost 0 bases and 4 bases, there was a span of 13 bases. The germline gives CDR1 KGHSH, CDR2 LQKENI. This chain's CDR3 is CASSPPSAAQNQPQHF. The CDR3 DNA sequence: TGTGCCAGCTCACCACCGTCGGCAGCACAAAATCAGCCCCAGCATTTT.

V is TRBV12-3 or TRBV12-4 and J is TRBJ1-1, with 10 nucleotides matching TRBD1. The V and J ends lost 6 bases and 3 bases, in that order; junction bases with no gene match: 1. This CDR3 spans 13 amino acids. The CDR3 spells CASRGQGYTEAFF. The CDR3 DNA sequence: TGTGCCAGCAGGGGACAGGGGTACACTGAAGCTTTCTTT.

The CDR3 reads CASSLGTSGELFF. Here the CDR3 DNA reads TGTGCCAGCAGTTTGGGGACATCCGGGGAGCTGTTTTTT. This chain joins TRBV12-3 or TRBV12-4 and TRBJ2-2, with D perhaps TRBD1 (6 bases). V was pared by 3 bases and J by 6 bases, with 8 bases between. CDR3 length: 13 residues.

The V and J genes are TRBV27 and TRBJ2-5; 13 bases match TRBD2. V was pared by 1 base and J by 5 bases, with 10 bases of the junction left unmatched. The CDR3 is 18 amino acids. Germline CDR1 is MNHEY and CDR2 is SMNVEV (reference sequence). The CDR3 sequence is CASSLLGLAGDLLETQYF. The CDR3 DNA is TGTGCCAGCAGTTTATTAGGACTAGCGGGAGATCTCTTGGAGACCCAGTACTTC.

The table lists this clonotype with a few counts. The chain combines TRBV20-1 with TRBJ2-7, with 8 bases lining up with TRBD2. The germline gives CDR1 DFQATT, CDR2 SNEGSKA (reference sequence). The CDR3 is 18 amino acids. Unmatched junction bases numbered 14, after V lost 0 bases and J lost 1 base. CDR3 loop: CSARDGGKGTRDSYEQYF. The CDR3 DNA sequence: TGCAGTGCTAGAGATGGGGGTAAGGGGACTAGAGATTCCTACGAGCAGTACTTC.

The rearrangement joins TRBV20-1 to TRBJ2-2; TRBD1 is a possible D gene (7 bases). The CDR3 is made up of 15 amino acids. Germline loops: CDR1 DFQATT, CDR2 SNEGSKA (reference sequence). Trimming shortened V by 0 bases and J by 5 bases, and 13 bases separated the two germline ends. CDR3 sequence reads: CSARDHRGGTGELFF. In nucleotides, the CDR3 is TGCAGTGCTAGAGATCACAGGGGAGGTACCGGGGAGCTGTTTTTT.

This clonotype has just a few counts. CDR3 DNA: TGTGCCAGCAGTTCCGGTGGGACAGGAAACTACGAGCAGTACTTC. This translates into CASSSGGTGNYEQYF. The rearrangement links TRBV12-3 or TRBV12-4 to TRBJ2-7; 8 bases fit TRBD1. J gave up 3 bases and V 4 bases, and 8 bases lay outside the gene matches. CDR3 length: 15 amino acids.

This clonotype was detected a few times. This chain joins TRBV6-5 and TRBJ2-1; no reliable D call. V was trimmed by 2 bases and J by 4 bases, leaving 6 bases between them. This CDR3 comprises 13 residues. Germline values: CDR1 MNHEY, CDR2 SVGAGI. The CDR3 here is CASSYDGYNEQFF. Written as DNA, the CDR3 is TGTGCCAGCAGTTACGACGGGTACAATGAGCAGTTCTTC.

The genes are TRBV5-1 and TRBJ2-1, with D perhaps being TRBD1 or TRBD2 (5 bases each). The CDR3 has 15 residues. The germline V gene encodes CDR1 SGHRS and CDR2 YFSETQ. V lost 1 base and J lost 7, with 15 bases in between. CDR3 residues: CASSLIPRDLNEQFF. Written as DNA, the CDR3 is TGCGCCAGCAGCTTGATCCCCCGGGACCTGAATGAGCAGTTCTTC.

This clonotype was recorded many times. The chain joins TRBV20-1 to TRBJ2-3; 13 bases are a match to TRBD2. Germline assignment: CDR1 DFQATT and CDR2 SNEGSKA (reference sequence). The CDR3 runs to 14 residues. The CDR3: CSARTSGRTDTQYF. The CDR3 coding sequence is TGCAGCGCCCGGACTAGCGGGAGAACAGATACGCAGTATTTT.